This T cell receptor (beta chain) is drawn from a study of CD8 T cells in ankylosing spondylitis. Overall study findings and caveats: Disease-linked clones were reportedly significantly enriched in matched ankylosing spondylitis synovial fluid. Reports of some motif variants in reactive arthritis synovial fluid and blood predate this one. A TCR beta motif made of 7 to 9 highly homologous variants seemed typical of ankylosing spondylitis blood.

The germline V gene has CDR1 MNHEY and CDR2 SVGEGT. The CDR3 has 13 amino acids. V lost 3 bases and J 3 bases, leaving 9 bases between the germline ends. This clonotype was found a few times. Its antigen is not known. Each TCR beta library was made by quantitative 5'-RACE that incorporated molecular barcodes. From the 5' RACE reads, TCRdb called clonotypes with MiXCR, one entry per CDR3 protein. The sample lists hundreds of thousands of distinct CDR3 sequences, 7% to 10% occurring once. This rearrangement joins TRBV6-2 or TRBV6-3 to TRBJ2-7; no firm D call. Specimen: blood, either unsorted or a sorted T cell fraction (not recorded which). This receptor was identified in a female donor with ankylosing spondylitis or in good health (not recorded which). The DNA for the CDR3 is TGTGCCAGCAGTTATTACCCATACTACGAGCAGTACTTC. Translating it yields CASSYYPYYEQYF.